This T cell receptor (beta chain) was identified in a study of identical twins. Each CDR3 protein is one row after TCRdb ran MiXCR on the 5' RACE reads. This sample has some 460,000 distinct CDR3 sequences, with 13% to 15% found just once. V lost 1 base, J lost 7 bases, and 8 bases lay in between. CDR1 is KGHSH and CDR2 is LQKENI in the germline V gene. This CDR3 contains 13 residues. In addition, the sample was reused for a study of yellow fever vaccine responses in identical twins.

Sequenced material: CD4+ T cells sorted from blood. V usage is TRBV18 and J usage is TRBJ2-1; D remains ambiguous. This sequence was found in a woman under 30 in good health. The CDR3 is CASSPLSQNEQFF. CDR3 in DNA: TGTGCCAGCTCACCACTCAGCCAAAATGAGCAGTTCTTC.